The present T cell receptor beta chain was sequenced within a study of early T cells in non-severe SARS-CoV-2 infection. This clonotype has a handful of counts. Molecules of cDNA were individually given unique molecular identifiers that were attached to them. MiXCR, run by TCRdb on the 5' RACE reads, gives a single entry per CDR3 protein. Found here are 68,000 or so distinct CDR3 sequences, roughly 10% of them singletons; the top ten hold 6.4%. Trimming took off 2 bases at V and 4 bases at J, with 4 bases between the two ends. Germline V gives CDR1 KGHSH, CDR2 LQKENI. There are 12 residues in the CDR3.

This TCR derives from an adult who was a healthcare worker with PCR-confirmed SARS-CoV-2 infection or an uninfected control (not recorded which). V is TRBV18 and J is TRBJ2-3; D uncertain. Sequenced sample: whole blood. The CDR3 DNA sequence: TGTGCCAGCTCACCATCGGCAGATACGCAGTATTTT. Amino acids: CASSPSADTQYF.